This T cell receptor beta chain appears in the sequencing data of a study of T-cell reconstitution after alpha-beta-depleted transplantation in children. This sample's TCRbeta library carried unique molecular identifier barcodes. TCRdb reanalysed the PCR reads using MiXCR and keeps one entry per CDR3 protein. This table holds some 490,000 distinct CDR3 sequences, approximately 12% found once. Losses at the gene ends were 2 bases for V and 5 bases for J; bases not matched to a gene: 7. In germline, CDR1 is SEHNR, CDR2 FQNEAQ (reference sequence). This CDR3 has 17 amino acids. This chain joins TRBV7-9 and TRBJ2-5, with 14 bases aligning to TRBD2. The specimen was PBMCs from the stem cell graft donor, collected from the stem cell graft. This sequence was found in a human donor who donated a stem cell graft to a child with combined immunodeficiency. The CDR3 is CASSLPGLAGARETQYF. CDR3 sequence (DNA): TGTGCCAGCAGCTTACCGGGACTAGCGGGGGCCAGGGAGACCCAGTACTTC.